This T cell receptor (beta chain) was obtained from a study of cytomegalovirus exposure and HLA in healthy donors. From germline, CDR1 is MGHRA and CDR2 YSYEKL. Trimming removed 5 bases from V and 7 bases from J; junction bases left unmatched: 7. The CDR3 is made up of 16 amino acids. The data were produced by immunoSEQ multiplex PCR, yet TCRdb's version contains in-frame clones alone and is incomplete. Among over 120,000 clones listed, roughly 89% were seen once. Sequenced input: PBMCs. The rearrangement uses TRBV4-1 and TRBJ2-1; 14 bases align to TRBD2. This TCR was sampled from a young man in good health and CMV-seropositive. The CDR3 spells CASSSGTSGRRNEQFF. In DNA form, the CDR3 reads TGCGCCAGCAGCTCCGGGACTAGCGGGAGAAGGAATGAGCAGTTCTTC.